This record concerns one TCR beta chain sequence. Method: immunoSEQ multiplex PCR; TCRdb's copy keeps in-frame clones and lacks some. The repertoire holds about 99,000 clones, with 84% as singletons. Germline-derived CDR1 and CDR2 are LGHDT and YNNKEL (reference sequence). The V end lost 4 bases, the J end lost 4 bases, and 16 bases lay between the germline ends. This CDR3 is 15 amino acids long. This record belongs to a study of blood T cell repertoires in COVID-19. This TCR was recovered from a human donor in a cohort sampled during active COVID-19. The chain recombines TRBV3-1 (or the pseudogene TRBV3-2) with TRBJ1-1, with D possibly being TRBD1 (6 bases). The source material was peripheral blood. The CDR3 DNA reads TGTGCCAGCAGCCCCTCGACAGGCCGGCTCACTGAAGCTTTCTTT. Translated: CASSPSTGRLTEAFF.